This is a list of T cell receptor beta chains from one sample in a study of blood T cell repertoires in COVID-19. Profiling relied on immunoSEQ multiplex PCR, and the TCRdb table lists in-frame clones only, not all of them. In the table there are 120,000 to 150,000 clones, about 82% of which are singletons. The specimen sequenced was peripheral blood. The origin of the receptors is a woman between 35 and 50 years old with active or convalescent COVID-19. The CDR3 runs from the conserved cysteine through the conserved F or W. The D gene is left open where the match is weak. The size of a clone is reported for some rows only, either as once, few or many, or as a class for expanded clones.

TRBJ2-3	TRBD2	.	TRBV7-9	TGTGCCAGCAGCTTTCTGCGGGGGGGCCCCGATACGCAGTATTTT	CASSFLRGGPDTQYF
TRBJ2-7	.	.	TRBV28	TGTGCCAGCAAGGATATGGGGCCTTCATCCAGCTACGAGCAGTACTTC	CASKDMGPSSSYEQYF
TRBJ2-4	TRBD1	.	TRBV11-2	TGTGCCAGCAGCCCACAGGGGGCGATAGGACAAAACATTCAGTACTTC	CASSPQGAIGQNIQYF
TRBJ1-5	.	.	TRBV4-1	TGCGCCAGCAGCCAAGATAGCAGGGGCTATAGCAATCAGCCCCAGCATTTT	CASSQDSRGYSNQPQHF
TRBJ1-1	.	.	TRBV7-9	TGTGCCAGCAGCTTAGGGAGGTGGGAAGCTTTCTTT	CASSLGRWEAFF
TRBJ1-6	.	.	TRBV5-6	TGTGCCAGCAGCTTGGGGGGAGCATCGGGCTCCTATAATTCACCCCTCCACTTT	CASSLGGASGSYNSPLHF
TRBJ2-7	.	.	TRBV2	TGTGCCAGCAGTGAACTCTATGTGTCCTACGAGCAGTACTTC	CASSELYVSYEQYF
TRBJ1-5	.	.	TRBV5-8	TGTGCCAGCAGCTTGGGCGGCGGCAATCAGCCCCAGCATTTT	CASSLGGGNQPQHF
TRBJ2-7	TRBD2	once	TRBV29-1	TGCAGCGTCGCGACGAGCGGGAGGGCAGCCTACGAGCAGTACTTC	CSVATSGRAAYEQYF
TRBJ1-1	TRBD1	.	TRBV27	TGTGCCAGCAGTCCCCACAGGGGGGAGAACACTGAAGCTTTCTTT	CASSPHRGENTEAFF
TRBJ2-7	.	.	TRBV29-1	TGCAGCGTTGAACCCCCTACAGGGCAGCCCGGCGAGCAGTACTTC	CSVEPPTGQPGEQYF
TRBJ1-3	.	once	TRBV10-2	TGCGCCAGCAAATCGGGGAGAAGTGGAAACACCATATATTTT	CASKSGRSGNTIYF
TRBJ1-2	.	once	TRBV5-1	TGCGCCAGCAGCTTGGCAACAGGGTATGGACCGGGGGGCTACACCTTC	CASSLATGYGPGGYTF
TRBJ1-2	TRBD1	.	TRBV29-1	TGCAGCGTTGTGAGACAGGGAAAATATGGCTACACCTTC	CSVVRQGKYGYTF
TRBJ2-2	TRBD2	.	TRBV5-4	TGTGCCAGCAGCTTGGCTGCTAGCGGGGGGCCCGGGGAGCTGTTTTTT	CASSLAASGGPGELFF
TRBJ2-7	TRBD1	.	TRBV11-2	TGTGCCAGCAGCTTACTCCAGGGGGATGCCTACGAGCAGTACTTC	CASSLLQGDAYEQYF
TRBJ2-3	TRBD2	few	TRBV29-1	TGCAGCGTTGCCCACGGCGGGGGTAGGGCAGATACGCAGTATTTT	CSVAHGGGRADTQYF
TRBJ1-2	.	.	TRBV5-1	TGCGCCAGCAGCCCGGACAGCTATGGCTACACCTTC	CASSPDSYGYTF
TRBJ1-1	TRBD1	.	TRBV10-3	TGTGCCATCAGCACGGGACAGGGGCCCACTGAAGCTTTCTTT	CAISTGQGPTEAFF
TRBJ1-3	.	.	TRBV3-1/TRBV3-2	TGTGCCAGCAGCCAAGAATTCCACTCTGGAAACACCATATATTTT	CASSQEFHSGNTIYF
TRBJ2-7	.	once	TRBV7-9	TGCCTCGTGGGAGGCTCCTACGAGCAGTACTTC	CLVGGSYEQYF
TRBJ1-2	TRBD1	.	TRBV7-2	TGTGCCAGCAGCTCTCCCGGGACAGGGATCGGTGACTATGGCTACACCTTC	CASSSPGTGIGDYGYTF
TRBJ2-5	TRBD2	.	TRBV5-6	TGTGCCAGCAGCGGGAGACTAGCGGCGGAGACCCAGTACTTC	CASSGRLAAETQYF
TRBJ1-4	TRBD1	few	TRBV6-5	TGTGCCAGCAGTAGACAGGGGCGAACTAATGAAAAACTGTTTTTT	CASSRQGRTNEKLFF
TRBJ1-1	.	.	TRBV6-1	TGTGCCAGCAGTCGGCGGGGTTCCACTGAAGCTTTCTTT	CASSRRGSTEAFF
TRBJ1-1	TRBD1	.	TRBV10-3	TGTGCCATCAGGGGGACAGCGAGGACTGAAGCTTTCTTT	CAIRGTARTEAFF
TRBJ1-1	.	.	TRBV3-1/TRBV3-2	TGTGCCAGCAGCCAAGAGCAGGTGAACACTGAAGCTTTCTTT	CASSQEQVNTEAFF
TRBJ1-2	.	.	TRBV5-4	TGTGCCAGCAGCTTGGCCAGTGGCTACACCTTC	CASSLASGYTF
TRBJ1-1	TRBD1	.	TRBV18	TGTGCCAGCTCACCGGACAGGGCGGGCACTGAAGCTTTCTTT	CASSPDRAGTEAFF
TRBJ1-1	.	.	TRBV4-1	TGCGCCAGCAGCCAAAGCGGAGGGCTGCCTAACACTGAAGCTTTCTTT	CASSQSGGLPNTEAFF
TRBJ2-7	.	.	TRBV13	TGTGCCAGCAGTCCGGACAGATACTACGAGCAGTACTTC	CASSPDRYYEQYF
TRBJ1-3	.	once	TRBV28	TGTGCCAGCAGTCCGGCGCGGTTTGGCAGCTCTGGAAACACCATATATTTT	CASSPARFGSSGNTIYF
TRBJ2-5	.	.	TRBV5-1	TGCGCCAGCAGCTTAGGGGACCAAGAGACCCAGTACTTC	CASSLGDQETQYF
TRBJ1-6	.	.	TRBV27	TGTGCCAGCAGTTTATCCGGGGGGGGCGGGGGCAATAATTCACCCCTCCACTTT	CASSLSGGGGGNNSPLHF
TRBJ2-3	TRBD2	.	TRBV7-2	TGTGCCAGCAGCTGGTCTAGCGGGGGGGCAGATACGCAGTATTTT	CASSWSSGGADTQYF
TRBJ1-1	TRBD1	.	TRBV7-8	TGTGCCAGCAGCCGGGACAGGGAAAACACTGAAGCTTTCTTT	CASSRDRENTEAFF
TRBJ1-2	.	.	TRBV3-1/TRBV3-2	TGTGCCAGCAGCCAAGATCGGGAAGGGATCGACTATGGCTACACCTTC	CASSQDREGIDYGYTF
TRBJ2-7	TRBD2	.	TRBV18	TGTGCCAGCTCACCACCTAGCGGGAGAGGTAGGGAGCAGTACTTC	CASSPPSGRGREQYF
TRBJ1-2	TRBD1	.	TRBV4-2	TGTGCCAGCGGTTACGGACAGGGTTTCGGCTATGGCTACACCTTC	CASGYGQGFGYGYTF
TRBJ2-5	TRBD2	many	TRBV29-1	TGCAGCGTTCGACGAGCGGGAGGGCCGGGGGCGACCCAGTACTTC	CSVRRAGGPGATQYF
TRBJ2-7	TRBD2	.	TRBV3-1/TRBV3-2	TGTGCCAGCAGTTCGTTGGGAGGGAGACGCTCCTACGAGCAGTACTTC	CASSSLGGRRSYEQYF
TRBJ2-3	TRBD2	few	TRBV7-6	TGTGCCAGCAGCGGGGGACTAGCGGGGCCCAAAGATACGCAGTATTTT	CASSGGLAGPKDTQYF
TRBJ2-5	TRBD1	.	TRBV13	TGTGCCAGCAGCGCGTCCGGGACAGGGGAACAAGAGACCCAGTACTTC	CASSASGTGEQETQYF
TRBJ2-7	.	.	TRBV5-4	TGTGCCAGCAGCTTGAGCACCAGGGCCCACGAGCAGTACTTC	CASSLSTRAHEQYF
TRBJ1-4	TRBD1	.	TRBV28	TGTGCCAGCAGATTCGGGACAGGGCTAGGGAGGACTAATGAAAAACTGTTTTTT	CASRFGTGLGRTNEKLFF